The 29 T cell receptor beta chains given below trace back to one sample, sequenced in a study of T cell repertoires in cytomegalovirus infection (dated by TCRdb to between 2018 and 2021). Explained via the paper, the treatment or condition label denotes: in vitro stimulation with specific CMV peptide epitopes to enrich CMV-specific T cells. No antigen has been assigned to these receptors. The sequencing machine was an Illumina HiSeq 1500. TCRdb passed the public sequencing reads through fastp at Q25 and MiXCR, retaining productive beta sequences. Every entry covers one CDR3 protein and lists the most common genes and DNA from its rows. Here the sample has roughly 68,000 distinct CDR3 sequences; 20% occur a single time. Under 85% of the sample comes from the top ten. The specimen was CD8+ T cells from cultured PBMCs, collected from culture after CMV antigen stimulation. The receptors come from a human donor in good health (CMV status not recorded). Some clones in this sample may be carry-over from other donors' samples.

CDR3 DNA: TGCAGTGCTAGGCTATACAGGGGGTACGAGCAGTACTTC. Protein product: CSARLYRGYEQYF. V usage is TRBV20-1 and J usage is TRBJ2-7, with TRBD1 identical over 8 bases. Germline CDR1 and CDR2: DFQATT and SNEGSKA (reference sequence). This CDR3 is 13 amino acids long. V trimming: 3 bases; J trimming: 4 bases; junction bases outside the gene matches: 5.

This clonotype was detected ten times or more. The chain combines TRBV15 with TRBJ2-2; possible D gene TRBD1, 6 bases. In germline, CDR1 is LNHNV, CDR2 YYDKDF (reference sequence). The CDR3 contains 16 residues. The germline V and J ends were trimmed by 0 bases and 3 bases, with 11 bases remaining between them. This chain's CDR3 is CATSREGQVDTGELFF. CDR3 sequence (DNA): TGTGCCACCAGCAGAGAGGGACAAGTGGACACCGGGGAGCTGTTTTTT.

This clonotype occurred many times. The chain carries TRBV7-3 and TRBJ1-2; 9 bases align to TRBD1. The CDR3 is 13 amino acids. With 3 bases clipped from V and 5 bases from J, the junction kept 1 base outside the gene matches. CDR1 is SGHTA, CDR2 FQGTGA, per germline. In nucleotides, the CDR3 is TGTGCCAGCAGCTTGACAGGGGGATATGGCTACACCTTC. Encoded protein: CASSLTGGYGYTF.

This clonotype was observed a few times. The chain joins TRBV6-6 to TRBJ1-6; D is possibly TRBD1 (6 bases). The CDR3 extends over 16 amino acids. V was pared by 5 bases and J by 6 bases, with 17 bases between. Germline V lookup: CDR1 MNHNY, CDR2 SVGAGI (reference sequence). As DNA, the CDR3 is TGTGCCAGCAGTCCGTCCCGACAGGCTATTAATTCACCCCTCCACTTT. It is translated as CASSPSRQAINSPLHF.

The table lists this clonotype with a few counts. This chain joins TRBV7-2 and TRBJ1-2; no clear D gene. This CDR3 is 14 amino acids long. The V end was cut by 1 base, the J end by 4 bases, with 10 bases between. Germline assignment: CDR1 SGHTA and CDR2 FQGNSA. In DNA form, the CDR3 reads TGTGCCAGCAGCTTAGGGGTACTCTCCTATGGCTACACCTTC. It yields the protein CASSLGVLSYGYTF.

The V and J genes are TRBV6-2 or TRBV6-3 and TRBJ1-2, with a weak D call TRBD1 (6 bases). This CDR3 region has 14 residues. The germline V gene encodes CDR1 MNHEY and CDR2 SVGEGT. V gave up 4 bases and J gave up 6 bases, with 15 bases separating them. The CDR3 nucleotides are TGTGCCAGCAGTTCCACAGGGAAGGCGGATGGCTACACCTTC. Its translation is CASSSTGKADGYTF.

In this sample, this clonotype turned up a few times. The CDR3 reads CASRGLAGYNEQFF. CDR3 DNA: TGTGCCAGCAGGGGACTAGCGGGGTACAATGAGCAGTTCTTC. V is TRBV12-3 or TRBV12-4 and J is TRBJ2-1; TRBD2 agrees at 13 bases. Losses at the gene ends were 6 bases for V and 4 bases for J; bases not matched to a gene: 0. The CDR3 spans 14 residues.

This clonotype was detected a few times. The chain joins TRBV7-9 to TRBJ1-5, with 9 nucleotides matching TRBD1. The CDR3 has 14 amino acids. CDR1 and CDR2 from the germline V gene are SEHNR and FQNEAQ (reference sequence). V gave up 5 bases and J gave up 4 bases; unmatched junction bases: 3. The CDR3 DNA follows: TGTGCCAGCAGCCCGGGACAGGGTAATCAGCCCCAGCATTTT. Translated, it gives CASSPGQGNQPQHF.

This clonotype has just a few counts. The genes are TRBV12-3 or TRBV12-4 and TRBJ2-3; no clear D gene. The CDR3 is 17 amino acids. Trimming removed 0 bases from V and 0 bases from J, with 13 bases in between. The CDR3 is CASSLALMFTSTDTQYF. The CDR3 DNA sequence: TGTGCCAGCAGTTTAGCGTTGATGTTTACTAGCACAGATACGCAGTATTTT.

This rearrangement joins TRBV18 to TRBJ1-4; TRBD1 matches at 7 bases. This CDR3 is built from 16 residues. CDR1 is KGHSH, CDR2 LQKENI, per germline. The V segment lost 2 bases and the J segment 4 bases; nucleotides outside the gene matches: 7. The chain's CDR3 is CASSPRKGAGNEKLFF. CDR3 DNA: TGTGCCAGCTCACCAAGGAAGGGGGCCGGTAATGAAAAACTGTTTTTT.

The chain links TRBV4-2 to TRBJ1-2; no reliable D call. V was pared by 0 bases and J by 4 bases, with 18 bases between. The germline gives CDR1 LGHNA, CDR2 YNFKEQ. The CDR3 extends over 17 amino acids. The CDR3 DNA reads TGTGCCAGCAGCCAAGAATTTCGGGAGTACGCCCTCTATGGCTACACCTTC. This translates into CASSQEFREYALYGYTF.

This clonotype was observed a handful of times. The chain uses TRBV7-9 and TRBJ2-1; 9 positions match TRBD2. Germline-derived CDR1 and CDR2 are SEHNR and FQNEAQ (reference sequence). The CDR3 loop spans 13 amino acids. With 7 bases clipped from V and 7 bases from J, the junction kept 5 bases outside the gene matches. The CDR3 loop is CASTVLAGNEQFF. For the CDR3, the DNA is TGTGCCAGCACAGTGCTAGCGGGGAATGAGCAGTTCTTC.

The rearrangement joins TRBV7-2 to TRBJ2-7; 9 positions agree with TRBD1. The ends lost 5 bases at V and 4 bases at J; junction bases unmatched: 18. The germline CDR1 and CDR2 sequences are SGHTA and FQGNSA. The CDR3 consists of 18 residues. The CDR3 reads CASSRTTEIRTGEYEQYF. The CDR3 bases are TGTGCCAGCAGCCGAACTACTGAGATTAGGACAGGGGAGTACGAGCAGTACTTC.

For the CDR3, the DNA is TGTGCCAGCAGCGGACGGACAGCGCTTAACTATGGCTACACCTTC. Translated, it gives CASSGRTALNYGYTF. V and J are TRBV7-2 and TRBJ1-2, with TRBD1 as a possible D gene (6 bases). The length of the CDR3 is 15 residues. The germline CDR1 and CDR2 sequences are SGHTA and FQGNSA. Trimming pared 5 bases from V and 1 base from J, leaving 14 bases between.

This clonotype was seen at least ten times. The J gene is TRBJ1-5, the V gene TRBV7-2, with a possible D match to TRBD1 (6 bases). The V gene lost 5 bases and the J gene lost 7 bases, with 15 bases spanning the gap. CDR3 size: 14 residues. Germline CDR1 and CDR2: SGHTA and FQGNSA. The CDR3 protein is CASSLGLGTQPQHF. The CDR3 DNA is TGTGCCAGCAGCCTAGGGTTGGGGACACAGCCCCAGCATTTT.

This clonotype is labeled medium-sized (0.01 to 0.1%). The chain carries TRBV7-8 and TRBJ2-5; D is possibly TRBD1 or TRBD2 (6 bases each). Trimming cost V 4 bases and J 5 bases, with 20 bases left between them. CDR1 and CDR2 (germline): SGHVS, FQNEAQ. There are 16 residues in the CDR3. Written as DNA, the CDR3 is TGTGCCAGCAGCTCGAGGGGGGCCCTGGGTGGGGAGACCCAGTACTTC. Protein product: CASSSRGALGGETQYF.

The chain carries TRBV7-2 and TRBJ1-1; 8 bases fit TRBD1. The germline V gene has CDR1 SGHTA and CDR2 FQGNSA. J lost 1 base, V lost 6 bases, and 10 bases had no gene match. The CDR3 runs to 16 residues. The CDR3 coding sequence is TGTGCCAGCAGGCCCCTACAGGGGGGTGCGAACACTGAAGCTTTCTTT. It encodes CASRPLQGGANTEAFF.

J is TRBJ1-4 and V is TRBV19; TRBD1 agrees at 7 bases. Germline V lookup: CDR1 LNHDA, CDR2 SQIVND (reference sequence). V dropped 4 bases and J dropped 0; count of bases not matched to a gene: 2. The CDR3 consists of 15 residues. The CDR3 spells CASSTGTATNEKLFF. CDR3 nucleotides: TGTGCCAGTAGTACCGGGACAGCAACTAATGAAAAACTGTTTTTT.

This clonotype turned up a few times. This chain uses TRBV7-2 with TRBJ2-1; D is unclear. V was pared by 6 bases and J by 8 bases, with 8 bases between. The V gene's germline CDR1 is SGHTA and CDR2 FQGNSA. The CDR3 spans 11 residues. CDR3 DNA: TGTGCCAGCAGTTACACGGATGAGCAGTTCTTC. Amino acid sequence: CASSYTDEQFF.

This chain uses TRBV20-1 with TRBJ2-3; D gene uncertain. The V end was cut by 0 bases, the J end by 5 bases, with 6 bases between. Germline values: CDR1 DFQATT, CDR2 SNEGSKA (reference sequence). This CDR3 has 12 residues. The CDR3 DNA sequence: TGCAGTGCTAGAGATAGTCGAGATACGCAGTATTTT. This sequence encodes CSARDSRDTQYF.

This clonotype was seen at least ten times. V and J are TRBV6-1 and TRBJ1-1, with D tentatively TRBD1 (5 bases). CDR3 length equals 14 residues. V was clipped by 5 bases and J by 5 bases, with 15 bases between them. CDR1 and CDR2 (germline): MNHNS, SASEGT. The chain's CDR3 is CASSSGPLGTEAFF. The CDR3 DNA reads TGTGCCAGCAGTTCGGGGCCTCTGGGGACTGAAGCTTTCTTT.

The V call is TRBV7-9, the J call TRBJ2-3; 8 bases agree with TRBD2. The CDR3 is 16 residues long. V dropped 5 bases and J dropped 2; count of bases not matched to a gene: 9. From germline, CDR1 is SEHNR and CDR2 FQNEAQ (reference sequence). The CDR3 nucleotides are TGTGCCAGCAGCGCAACTAGCGGTGAATACACAGATACGCAGTATTTT. It yields the protein CASSATSGEYTDTQYF.

This clonotype was recorded at least ten times. The CDR3 bases are TGTGCCAGCAGTCTACACCGGGACAGGGGGGACTACGAGCAGTACTTC. Amino acid sequence: CASSLHRDRGDYEQYF. This chain connects TRBV6-2 or TRBV6-3 to TRBJ2-7, with 11 bases identical to TRBD1. J lost 3 bases, V lost 5 bases, and 9 bases had no gene match. The CDR3 totals 16 residues. The V gene's germline CDR1 is MNHEY and CDR2 SVGEGT.

CDR3 protein: CAISTTSGVSYEQYF. CDR3 DNA sequence: TGTGCCATCAGTACAACTAGCGGGGTCTCCTACGAGCAGTACTTC. The chain is built from TRBV10-3 and TRBJ2-7; 10 bases agree with TRBD2. The trim removed 5 bases at V and 0 bases at J, leaving 4 bases unmatched. This CDR3 spans 15 amino acids. From germline, CDR1 is ENHRY and CDR2 SYGVKD.

This clonotype turned up a few times. The chain is built from TRBV28 and TRBJ1-6; 7 bases map to TRBD1. V shed 3 bases, J shed 10 bases, and the junction held 3 bases outside the gene matches. The CDR3 is 13 amino acids. Germline V gene lookup returns CDR1 MDHEN and CDR2 SYDVKM. The CDR3 DNA is TGTGCCAGCAGTTTGACAGGGTCCTCACCCCTCCACTTT. Protein product: CASSLTGSSPLHF.

The chain couples TRBV7-2 to TRBJ1-2; D might be TRBD1 (6 bases). Germline CDR1 is SGHTA and CDR2 is FQGNSA. Between the trimmed V and J ends, which lost 4 bases and 4 bases, there was a span of 16 bases. The CDR3 extends over 15 amino acids. The CDR3 coding sequence is TGTGCCAGCAGCTACCGGACAGAGCTCCCCTATGGCTACACCTTC. Translated, it gives CASSYRTELPYGYTF.

This clonotype has more than one count but fewer than ten. This chain uses TRBV7-9 with TRBJ1-2; 8 bases are shared with TRBD1. The CDR3 covers 17 residues. The V and J ends lost 5 bases and 0 bases, in that order; junction bases with no gene match: 11. Germline loops: CDR1 SEHNR, CDR2 FQNEAQ (reference sequence). CDR3 in amino acids: CASSPIDRGKANYGYTF. The DNA of the CDR3 is TGTGCCAGCAGCCCCATCGACAGGGGCAAAGCTAACTATGGCTACACCTTC.

This chain links TRBV4-1 with TRBJ2-5; TRBD1 aligns across 11 bases. Unmatched junction bases numbered 6, after V lost 1 base and J lost 5 bases. The CDR3 covers 16 residues. The germline V gene encodes CDR1 MGHRA and CDR2 YSYEKL. The CDR3 spells CASSQAVGQGAETQYF. The CDR3, as DNA: TGCGCCAGCAGCCAAGCGGTAGGACAGGGGGCTGAGACCCAGTACTTC.

This clonotype was seen a handful of times. The rearrangement uses TRBV27 and TRBJ1-5; TRBD1 aligns across 8 bases. With 6 bases clipped from V and 7 bases from J, the junction kept 8 bases outside the gene matches. The CDR3 extends over 14 amino acids. Germline assignment: CDR1 MNHEY and CDR2 SMNVEV (reference sequence). The DNA for the CDR3 is TGTGCCAGCAGGGATAAACAGGGGGTACAGCCCCAGCATTTT. Protein sequence: CASRDKQGVQPQHF.